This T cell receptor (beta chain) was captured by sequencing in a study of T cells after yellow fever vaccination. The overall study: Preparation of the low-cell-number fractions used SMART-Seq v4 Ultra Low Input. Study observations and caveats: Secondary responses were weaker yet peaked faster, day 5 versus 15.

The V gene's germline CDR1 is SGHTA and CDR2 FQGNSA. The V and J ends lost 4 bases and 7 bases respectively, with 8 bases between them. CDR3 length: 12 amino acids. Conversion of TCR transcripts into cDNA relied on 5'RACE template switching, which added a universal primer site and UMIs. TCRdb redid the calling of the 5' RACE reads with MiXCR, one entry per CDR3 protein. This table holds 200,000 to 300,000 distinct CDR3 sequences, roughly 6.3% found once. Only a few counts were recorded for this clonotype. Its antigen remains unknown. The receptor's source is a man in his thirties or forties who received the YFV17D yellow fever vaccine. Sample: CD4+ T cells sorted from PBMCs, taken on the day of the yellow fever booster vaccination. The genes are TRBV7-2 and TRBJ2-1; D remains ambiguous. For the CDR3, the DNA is TGTGCCAGCAGCTCCCCCAGAAATGAGCAGTTCTTC. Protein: CASSSPRNEQFF.